This T cell receptor beta chain originates from a study of blood T cell repertoires in COVID-19. Study at large: Sources were T cells, B-cell-depleted T cells, or PBMCs; the material itself was cDNA or gDNA.

This CDR3 is built from 13 residues. The junction had 6 bases not matched to a gene; V was cut back by 4 bases and J by 6 bases. Authors' methods: Nucleated cell number was recorded as an estimate derived from reference gene primer amplification. Measured with immunoSEQ multiplex PCR; TCRdb has only the in-frame clones, and not every one. From that table come the V and J calls and clone size; the DNA was used to work out D and trimming. Among 200,000 to 250,000 clones listed, roughly 90% were seen once. The source is a woman younger than 45 with acute COVID-19. This chain uses TRBV12-3 or TRBV12-4 with TRBJ2-7, with TRBD1 identical over 7 bases. Input material: PBMCs or T cells enriched from blood (not recorded which). In DNA, the CDR3 is TGTGCCAGCAGTTCCGACAGGGCGAGCGAGCAGTACTTC. It encodes CASSSDRASEQYF.